A selection of T cell receptor beta chains follows, all from one sample in a study of OX40 agonist ivuxolimab in advanced cancers. Measured with immunoSEQ multiplex PCR; TCRdb has only the in-frame clones, and not every one. The repertoire holds roughly 26,000 clones, with more than 70% as singletons. This material consisted of CD4+ or CD8+ T cells sorted from blood, taken in a trial of the OX40 agonist ivuxolimab. The receptors shown here come from an adult with an advanced solid tumor such as melanoma, head and neck, liver or kidney cancer. The CDR3 runs from the conserved cysteine through the conserved F or W. Each record gives: J gene, D gene, clone size, V gene, CDR3 protein, CDR3 DNA. D genes are given only for firm matches. Where a row states a size, it is once, few, many or the class of an expanded clone; other rows omit it.

J gene: TRBJ1-6
D gene: NA
clone size: NA
V gene: TRBV5-1
CDR3 protein: CASSPRSSYNSPLHF
CDR3 DNA: TGCGCCAGCAGCCCGAGGAGCTCCTATAATTCACCCCTCCACTTT

J gene: TRBJ2-7
D gene: NA
clone size: NA
V gene: TRBV7-9
CDR3 protein: CASSLFGLHEQYF
CDR3 DNA: TGTGCCAGCAGCTTATTCGGGCTCCACGAGCAGTACTTC

J gene: TRBJ2-7
D gene: NA
clone size: medium-sized
V gene: TRBV11-2
CDR3 protein: CASGDQVPYEQYF
CDR3 DNA: TGTGCCAGCGGAGATCAGGTTCCCTACGAGCAGTACTTC

J gene: TRBJ2-1
D gene: TRBD2
clone size: once
V gene: TRBV11-2
CDR3 protein: CASIKGLAVSSEQFF
CDR3 DNA: TGTGCCAGCATTAAGGGACTAGCGGTCAGCTCGGAGCAGTTCTTC

J gene: TRBJ2-5
D gene: TRBD1
clone size: NA
V gene: TRBV11-2
CDR3 protein: CASSFTGEETQYF
CDR3 DNA: TGTGCCAGCAGCTTCACAGGGGAAGAGACCCAGTACTTC

J gene: TRBJ2-3
D gene: NA
clone size: few
V gene: TRBV7-6
CDR3 protein: CASSSAPGPRLVDTQYF
CDR3 DNA: TGTGCCAGCAGCTCCGCCCCCGGGCCAAGACTCGTAGATACGCAGTATTTT

J gene: TRBJ1-1
D gene: NA
clone size: NA
V gene: TRBV18
CDR3 protein: CASSPQVWRETEAFF
CDR3 DNA: TGTGCCAGCTCACCACAGGTATGGCGGGAAACTGAAGCTTTCTTT

J gene: TRBJ2-4
D gene: TRBD1
clone size: NA
V gene: TRBV5-1
CDR3 protein: CASSPDREVNIQYF
CDR3 DNA: TGCGCCAGCAGCCCGGACAGGGAGGTCAACATTCAGTACTTC

J gene: TRBJ1-1
D gene: TRBD1
clone size: medium-sized
V gene: TRBV19
CDR3 protein: CASTALTGTMNTEAFF
CDR3 DNA: TGTGCCAGTACCGCCCTGACAGGGACTATGAACACTGAAGCTTTCTTT

J gene: TRBJ1-1
D gene: NA
clone size: NA
V gene: TRBV5-1
CDR3 protein: CASTQGRGTEAFF
CDR3 DNA: TGCGCCAGCACCCAGGGGAGGGGCACTGAAGCTTTCTTT

J gene: TRBJ2-5
D gene: NA
clone size: NA
V gene: TRBV13
CDR3 protein: CASSLASKISYRETQYF
CDR3 DNA: TGTGCCAGCAGCTTAGCCTCAAAAATCAGTTATCGGGAGACCCAGTACTTC

J gene: TRBJ2-1
D gene: NA
clone size: NA
V gene: TRBV11-3
CDR3 protein: CASSSLGDEQFF
CDR3 DNA: TGTGCCAGCAGCTCCCTGGGGGATGAGCAGTTCTTC

J gene: TRBJ2-5
D gene: NA
clone size: once
V gene: TRBV7-3
CDR3 protein: CASSLEGGPIETQYF
CDR3 DNA: TGTGCCAGCAGCTTAGAGGGGGGGCCAATCGAGACCCAGTACTTC

J gene: TRBJ2-7
D gene: NA
clone size: NA
V gene: TRBV27
CDR3 protein: CASSLSAGTQGSYEQYF
CDR3 DNA: TGTGCCAGCAGTTTATCTGCCGGGACTCAGGGGTCCTACGAGCAGTACTTC

J gene: TRBJ2-1
D gene: NA
clone size: NA
V gene: TRBV6-1
CDR3 protein: CASSDLFGQTPYNEQFF
CDR3 DNA: TGTGCCAGCAGTGATCTTTTTGGGCAGACACCTTACAATGAGCAGTTCTTC

J gene: TRBJ1-3
D gene: NA
clone size: NA
V gene: TRBV6-5
CDR3 protein: CASRLLSGNTIYF
CDR3 DNA: TGTGCCAGTCGTCTCCTCTCTGGAAACACCATATATTTT

J gene: TRBJ1-3
D gene: NA
clone size: few
V gene: TRBV6-1
CDR3 protein: CASSEARERRFHGNTIYF
CDR3 DNA: TGTGCCAGCAGTGAAGCGAGGGAGAGACGATTCCATGGAAACACCATATATTTT

J gene: TRBJ2-7
D gene: NA
clone size: NA
V gene: TRBV7-9
CDR3 protein: CASSIGQWGYEQYF
CDR3 DNA: TGTGCCAGCAGCATAGGACAGTGGGGTTACGAGCAGTACTTC

J gene: TRBJ1-1
D gene: NA
clone size: NA
V gene: TRBV20-1
CDR3 protein: CSASQQIEAFF
CDR3 DNA: TGCAGTGCTAGTCAACAAATCGAAGCTTTCTTT

J gene: TRBJ1-3
D gene: TRBD1
clone size: NA
V gene: TRBV5-3
CDR3 protein: CARSLSGGHSGNTIYF
CDR3 DNA: TGTGCCAGAAGCTTGTCAGGGGGCCACTCTGGAAACACCATATATTTT

J gene: TRBJ2-7
D gene: NA
clone size: NA
V gene: TRBV5-6
CDR3 protein: CASSLLTYEQYF
CDR3 DNA: TGTGCCAGCAGCTTGCTTACCTACGAGCAGTACTTC

J gene: TRBJ1-1
D gene: NA
clone size: once
V gene: TRBV5-4
CDR3 protein: CASNQDSNTEAFF
CDR3 DNA: TGTGCCAGCAACCAGGACAGTAACACTGAAGCTTTCTTT

J gene: TRBJ1-2
D gene: TRBD1
clone size: NA
V gene: TRBV6-5
CDR3 protein: CASSSHTGGSYGYTF
CDR3 DNA: TGTGCCAGCAGTTCTCACACAGGGGGCAGCTATGGCTACACCTTC

J gene: TRBJ1-2
D gene: NA
clone size: NA
V gene: TRBV7-7
CDR3 protein: CASSGKGEQFNYGYTF
CDR3 DNA: TGTGCCAGCAGCGGAAAGGGAGAGCAGTTTAACTATGGCTACACCTTC

J gene: TRBJ1-1
D gene: NA
clone size: NA
V gene: TRBV6-6
CDR3 protein: CASSPTRVRTEAFF
CDR3 DNA: TGTGCCAGCAGTCCAACCAGGGTCCGGACTGAAGCTTTCTTT

J gene: TRBJ1-2
D gene: TRBD1
clone size: NA
V gene: TRBV6-1
CDR3 protein: CASRRQGTTNYGYTF
CDR3 DNA: TGTGCCAGCCGCCGACAGGGGACTACTAACTATGGCTACACCTTC

J gene: TRBJ2-3
D gene: NA
clone size: NA
V gene: TRBV7-3
CDR3 protein: CASSSLAAEVDTQYF
CDR3 DNA: TGTGCCAGCAGCTCCCTAGCAGCCGAGGTAGATACGCAGTATTTT

J gene: TRBJ2-7
D gene: NA
clone size: few
V gene: TRBV6-1
CDR3 protein: CASSEFRGGVIF
CDR3 DNA: TGTGCCAGCAGTGAATTCAGGGGCGGAGTGATCTTC

J gene: TRBJ1-4
D gene: NA
clone size: NA
V gene: TRBV7-2
CDR3 protein: CASSLRPLATNEKLFF
CDR3 DNA: TGTGCCAGCAGCTTACGTCCACTTGCAACTAATGAAAAACTGTTTTTT

J gene: TRBJ1-3
D gene: TRBD1
clone size: once
V gene: TRBV6-5
CDR3 protein: CASSLQGAPGNTIYF
CDR3 DNA: TGTGCCAGCAGTTTACAGGGGGCGCCTGGAAACACCATATATTTT

J gene: TRBJ2-1
D gene: NA
clone size: NA
V gene: TRBV11-2
CDR3 protein: CASSLATTGEQFF
CDR3 DNA: TGTGCCAGCAGCTTAGCGACGACAGGAGAGCAGTTCTTC

J gene: TRBJ1-5
D gene: TRBD1
clone size: NA
V gene: TRBV29-1
CDR3 protein: CSAGQGVGQPQHF
CDR3 DNA: TGCAGCGCGGGACAGGGGGTAGGTCAGCCCCAGCATTTT

J gene: TRBJ2-6
D gene: NA
clone size: NA
V gene: TRBV28
CDR3 protein: CASRPALSGANVLTF
CDR3 DNA: TGTGCCAGCAGACCAGCCCTATCTGGGGCCAACGTCCTGACTTTC

J gene: TRBJ2-7
D gene: NA
clone size: NA
V gene: TRBV5-1
CDR3 protein: CASSLELGAYEQYF
CDR3 DNA: TGCGCCAGCAGCTTGGAACTCGGAGCCTACGAGCAGTACTTC

J gene: TRBJ1-2
D gene: NA
clone size: once
V gene: TRBV18
CDR3 protein: CASSSTDAATGGYTF
CDR3 DNA: TGTGCCAGCTCATCCACAGATGCAGCCACCGGAGGCTACACCTTC

J gene: TRBJ1-1
D gene: NA
clone size: few
V gene: TRBV5-1
CDR3 protein: CASSLAGGDTEAFF
CDR3 DNA: TGCGCCAGCAGCTTGGCCGGGGGAGACACTGAAGCTTTCTTT

J gene: TRBJ2-5
D gene: NA
clone size: NA
V gene: TRBV19
CDR3 protein: CATRTPKGETQYF
CDR3 DNA: TGTGCCACTAGGACTCCCAAAGGAGAGACCCAGTACTTC

J gene: TRBJ2-1
D gene: TRBD1
clone size: NA
V gene: TRBV5-1
CDR3 protein: CASSPGQGAKNEQFF
CDR3 DNA: TGCGCCAGCAGCCCCGGACAGGGGGCTAAGAATGAGCAGTTCTTC

J gene: TRBJ2-7
D gene: TRBD1
clone size: NA
V gene: TRBV10-3
CDR3 protein: CAISKTGYEQYF
CDR3 DNA: TGTGCCATCAGTAAGACAGGGTACGAGCAGTACTTC

J gene: TRBJ2-7
D gene: NA
clone size: NA
V gene: TRBV9
CDR3 protein: CASSVDGQTNEQYF
CDR3 DNA: TGTGCCAGCAGCGTAGATGGACAGACGAACGAGCAGTACTTC

J gene: TRBJ2-3
D gene: NA
clone size: NA
V gene: TRBV7-2
CDR3 protein: CASSSGSADTQYF
CDR3 DNA: TGTGCCAGCAGCTCCGGGTCCGCGGATACGCAGTATTTT